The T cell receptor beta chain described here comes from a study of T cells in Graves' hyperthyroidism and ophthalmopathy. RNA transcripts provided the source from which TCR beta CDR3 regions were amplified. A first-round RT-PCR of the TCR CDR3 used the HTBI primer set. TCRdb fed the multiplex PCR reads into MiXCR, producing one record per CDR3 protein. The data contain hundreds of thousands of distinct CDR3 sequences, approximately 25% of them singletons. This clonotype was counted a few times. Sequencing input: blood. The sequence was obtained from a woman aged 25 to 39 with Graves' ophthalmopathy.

The CDR3 DNA reads as TGTGCCAGCAGCTTAGCTGGACAGGGGAACTACGAGCAGTACTTC. Its translation: CASSLAGQGNYEQYF. The chain has TRBV7-8 and TRBJ2-7, with 9 bases fitting TRBD1. Per germline, CDR1 SGHVS and CDR2 FQNEAQ. There are 15 residues in the CDR3. With V trimmed by 0 bases and J by 3 bases, 3 bases remained unmatched. The variable domain in full, completed from reference TRBV7-8 and TRBJ2-7, reads GAGVSQSPRYKVAKRGQDVALRCDPISGHVSLFWYQQALGQGPEFLTYFQNEAQLDKSGLPSDRFFAERPEGSVSTLKIQRTQQEDSAVYLCASSLAGQGNYEQYFGPGTRLTVT.